A single sample gave rise to the 27 T cell receptor beta chains below, sequenced in a study of blood T cell repertoires in COVID-19. The data were produced by immunoSEQ multiplex PCR, yet TCRdb's version contains in-frame clones alone and is incomplete. The top ten clones hold 2.1% of a sample with approximately 94,000 clones, 80% to 95% of them seen once. The specimen was peripheral blood. The receptor source for this set is a man between 50 and 59 years old with active COVID-19.

The V gene is TRBV5-1, the J gene TRBJ2-3; TRBD1 is a possible D gene (5 bases). Trimming took off 0 bases at V and 6 bases at J, with 5 bases between the two ends. There are 12 residues in the CDR3. Germline loops: CDR1 SGHRS, CDR2 YFSETQ. In DNA, the CDR3 is TGCGCCAGCAGCTTGGAGGGGGATACGCAGTATTTT. Protein: CASSLEGDTQYF.

The chain combines TRBV19 with TRBJ2-1, with 10 bases identical to TRBD2. Per germline, CDR1 LNHDA and CDR2 SQIVND (reference sequence). The CDR3 is made up of 17 amino acids. Trimming removed 5 bases from V and 0 bases from J; junction bases left unmatched: 7. This CDR3 reads CASSPGLAESSYNEQFF. CDR3 nucleotide sequence: TGTGCCAGTAGTCCAGGACTAGCGGAGAGCTCCTACAATGAGCAGTTCTTC. The variable domain in full, with the rest retrieved from reference TRBV19 and TRBJ2-1, is DGGITQSPKYLFRKEGQNVTLSCEQNLNHDAMYWYRQDPGQGLRLIYYSQIVNDFQKGDIAEGYSVSREKKESFPLTVTSAQKNPTAFYLCASSPGLAESSYNEQFFGPGTRLTVL.

The chain employs TRBV11-1 and TRBJ1-4; the match to TRBD1 covers 9 bases. V shed 4 bases, J shed 4 bases, and the junction held 1 base outside the gene matches. This CDR3 contains 14 residues. Germline V lookup: CDR1 SGHAT, CDR2 FQDESV (reference sequence). The CDR3: CASSSGQGNEKLFF. Written as DNA, the CDR3 is TGTGCCAGCAGCTCGGGACAGGGTAATGAAAAACTGTTTTTT. Supplemented by reference TRBV11-1 and TRBJ1-4, the full variable domain reads EAEVAQSPRYKITEKSQAVAFWCDPISGHATLYWYRQILGQGPELLVQFQDESVVDDSQLPKDRFSAERLKGVDSTLKIQPAELGDSAMYLCASSSGQGNEKLFFGSGTQLSVL.

The chain recombines TRBV12-5 with TRBJ2-7, with TRBD2 identical over 11 bases. Germline CDR1 is LGHNT and CDR2 is FRNRAP. The CDR3 is 15 residues long. J lost 3 bases, V lost 7 bases, and 8 bases had no gene match. CDR3 in amino acids: CASALSSGGLYEQYF. DNA of the CDR3: TGTGCTAGTGCCCTCTCTAGCGGGGGGCTCTACGAGCAGTACTTC.

This sequence joins TRBV7-9 and TRBJ2-5, with unresolved D. The CDR3 sequence is 12 residues long. CDR1 is SEHNR, CDR2 FQNEAQ, per germline (reference sequence). V was cut by 6 bases and J by 1 base, with 6 bases left in between. CDR3 sequence reads: CASRDTQETQYF. CDR3 coding DNA: TGTGCCAGCAGAGACACCCAAGAGACCCAGTACTTC.

The V gene is TRBV10-1, the J gene TRBJ2-1; TRBD2 matches at 7 bases. The germline CDR1 and CDR2 sequences are WNHNN and SYGVQD (reference sequence). The CDR3 is made up of 15 amino acids. V was clipped by 5 bases and J by 7 bases; unmatched bases: 11. As DNA, the CDR3 is TGCGCCAGCAGTAGCGGACTAGATCCTTGGAATGAGCAGTTCTTC. Its translation: CASSSGLDPWNEQFF.

J is TRBJ2-5 and V is TRBV5-6, with 13 positions matching TRBD2. V trimming: 3 bases; J trimming: 1 base; junction bases outside the gene matches: 12. Germline CDR1 is SGHDT and CDR2 is YYEEEE. This CDR3 is 19 amino acids long. The CDR3 nucleotides are TGTGCCAGCAGCTACCCTACTAGCGGGAGGGCCACGCCCCAAGAGACCCAGTACTTC. Translation: CASSYPTSGRATPQETQYF. The whole variable domain, remainder taken from reference TRBV5-6 and TRBJ2-5, is DAGVTQSPTHLIKTRGQQVTLRCSPKSGHDTVSWYQQALGQGPQFIFQYYEEEERQRGNFPDRFSGHQFPNYSSELNVNALLLGDSALYLCASSYPTSGRATPQETQYFGPGTRLLVL.

This clone was seen once. The chain joins TRBV5-1 to TRBJ2-3, with TRBD2 as a possible D gene (7 bases). Per germline, CDR1 SGHRS and CDR2 YFSETQ. This CDR3 has 14 amino acids. The V and J ends lost 4 bases and 2 bases respectively, with 11 bases between them. The CDR3 sequence: CASSDGGHTDTQYF. CDR3 nucleotides: TGCGCCAGCAGCGACGGGGGGCACACAGATACGCAGTATTTT.

The chain is built from TRBV11-3 and TRBJ1-1; D unresolved. Germline CDR1 SGHNT, CDR2 YENEEA. Trimming shortened V by 2 bases and J by 0 bases, and 7 bases separated the two germline ends. This CDR3 comprises 14 residues. The CDR3 DNA sequence: TGTGCCAGCAGCTTATCCGGTATGAACACTGAAGCTTTCTTT. Translated: CASSLSGMNTEAFF.

This chain uses TRBV12-3 or TRBV12-4 with TRBJ1-5; D gene unclear. The length of the CDR3 is 13 residues. The V end lost 3 bases, the J end lost 6 bases, and 9 bases lay between the germline ends. Here the CDR3 DNA reads TGTGCCAGCAGTTTTAACCCCGGTCAGCCCCAGCATTTT. Translating it yields CASSFNPGQPQHF.

CDR3 residues: CASSLGLGRSSGANVLTF. The CDR3 bases are TGTGCCAGCAGTTTGGGCTTAGGGAGGAGTTCTGGGGCCAACGTCCTGACTTTC. The rearrangement uses TRBV27 and TRBJ2-6, with D possibly TRBD2 on 6 matching bases. The germline V gene encodes CDR1 MNHEY and CDR2 SMNVEV (reference sequence). CDR3 length: 18 amino acids. V shed 3 bases and J shed 1 base, with 16 bases lying between them.

The chain joins TRBV11-2 to TRBJ2-5, with 9 bases aligning to TRBD2. The CDR3 is 15 residues long. J gave up 4 bases and V 5 bases, and 8 bases lay outside the gene matches. In germline, CDR1 is SGHAT, CDR2 FQNNGV. The CDR3 protein is CASSDSEREAETQYF. DNA for the CDR3: TGTGCCAGCAGCGATTCGGAGCGGGAGGCAGAGACCCAGTACTTC. Drawing the rest from reference TRBV11-2 and TRBJ2-5, the complete variable domain is EAGVAQSPRYKIIEKRQSVAFWCNPISGHATLYWYQQILGQGPKLLIQFQNNGVVDDSQLPKDRFSAERLKGVDSTLKIQPAKLEDSAVYLCASSDSEREAETQYFGPGTRLLVL.

This chain connects TRBV29-1 to TRBJ1-1; D ambiguous. Per germline, CDR1 SQVTM and CDR2 ANQGSEA. The CDR3 covers 13 residues. The V and J ends lost 2 bases and 0 bases respectively, with 7 bases between them. CDR3 in amino acids: CSVETSMNTEAFF. For the CDR3, the DNA is TGCAGCGTTGAAACTTCGATGAACACTGAAGCTTTCTTT.

The genes are TRBV27 and TRBJ2-7, with 9 positions matching TRBD1. This CDR3 has 14 amino acids. V lost 5 bases and J lost 7; bases outside the gene matches: 9. The germline gives CDR1 MNHEY, CDR2 SMNVEV (reference sequence). The CDR3 DNA reads TGTGCCAGCAGTACCCGGGACAGGGTAGGAGAGCAGTACGTC. As protein: CASSTRDRVGEQYV.

The chain employs TRBV21-1 and TRBJ1-5. TRBV21-1 is flagged as a pseudogene. The CDR3 consists of 16 residues. The CDR3 protein is CASSKEAGARGQPQHF. The CDR3, as DNA: TGTGCCAGCAGCAAAGAGGCGGGGGCAAGAGGTCAGCCCCAGCATTTT.

The chain couples TRBV19 to TRBJ2-4, with 10 bases identical to TRBD1. The V gene end was trimmed by 3 bases and the J gene end by 5 bases; junction bases not matched to a gene: 7. Germline assignment: CDR1 LNHDA and CDR2 SQIVND (reference sequence). This CDR3 contains 16 residues. The CDR3 DNA sequence: TGTGCCAGTAGTATCATCAGGACAGGGGGGGAAAACATTCAGTACTTC. This encodes CASSIIRTGGENIQYF. Looking up the rest from reference TRBV19 and TRBJ2-4 gives the full variable domain: DGGITQSPKYLFRKEGQNVTLSCEQNLNHDAMYWYRQDPGQGLRLIYYSQIVNDFQKGDIAEGYSVSREKKESFPLTVTSAQKNPTAFYLCASSIIRTGGENIQYFGAGTRLSVL.

The chain recombines TRBV5-1 with TRBJ2-3; TRBD1 matches 8 bases. The ends lost 4 bases at V and 11 bases at J; junction bases unmatched: 15. The CDR3 totals 15 residues. CDR1 is SGHRS, CDR2 YFSETQ, per germline. The CDR3 region is CASSNLDRDQRKQYF. DNA of the CDR3: TGCGCCAGCAGCAACCTGGACAGGGACCAGAGAAAGCAGTATTTT.

This chain connects TRBV5-5 to TRBJ2-7; the match to TRBD2 covers 7 bases. Trimming took 6 bases from V and 7 from J; bases not matched to a gene: 16. The germline V gene encodes CDR1 SGHKS and CDR2 YYEKEE (reference sequence). This CDR3 contains 15 residues. CDR3: CASTTPGGWNGEQYF. Here the CDR3 DNA reads TGTGCCAGCACCACACCCGGGGGGTGGAATGGAGAGCAGTACTTC. Together with reference TRBV5-5 and TRBJ2-7, the CDR3 gives the full variable domain: DAGVTQSPTHLIKTRGQQVTLRCSPISGHKSVSWYQQVLGQGPQFIFQYYEKEERGRGNFPDRFSARQFPNYSSELNVNALLLGDSALYLCASTTPGGWNGEQYFGPGTRLTVT.

The chain couples TRBV7-7 to TRBJ2-5; 7 bases line up with TRBD2. The CDR3 extends over 16 amino acids. Germline CDR1 and CDR2: SSHAT and FNYEAQ (reference sequence). The trim removed 4 bases at V and 2 bases at J, leaving 10 bases unmatched. CDR3 coding DNA: TGTGCCAGCAGCTCCGGGGTCCTAGCGGAACAAGAGACCCAGTACTTC. Translated: CASSSGVLAEQETQYF.

The chain has TRBV12-1 and TRBJ1-1; the table's TRBD1 call for D was not verified on the DNA. TRBV12-1 is flagged as a pseudogene. The CDR3 loop spans 14 amino acids. CDR3 sequence reads: CASSFRTGATEAFF. In DNA form, the CDR3 reads TGTGCCAGCAGTTTCCGGACAGGCGCCACTGAAGCTTTCTTT.

The chain links TRBV7-9 to TRBJ2-2; 8 bases are shared with TRBD1. The CDR3 consists of 14 residues. Germline CDR1 is SEHNR and CDR2 is FQNEAQ (reference sequence). V was pared by 5 bases and J by 3 bases, with 2 bases of the junction left unmatched. The CDR3 region has the DNA TGTGCCAGCAGCCCGGGACAGGACACCGGGGAGCTGTTTTTT. This translates into CASSPGQDTGELFF.

This chain uses TRBV7-2 with TRBJ2-1, with TRBD2 matching 9 bases. The germline V gene has CDR1 SGHTA and CDR2 FQGNSA. Germline trimming cut 5 bases from V and 8 bases from J; bases unmatched to any gene: 10. The CDR3 totals 15 residues. CDR3 sequence reads: CASSPPPGLAHEQFF. The CDR3 bases are TGTGCCAGCAGCCCCCCTCCGGGACTAGCACATGAGCAGTTCTTC. Full variable domain (remainder filled in from reference TRBV7-2 and TRBJ2-1): GAGVSQSPSNKVTEKGKDVELRCDPISGHTALYWYRQSLGQGLEFLIYFQGNSAPDKSGLPSDRFSAERTGGSVSTLTIQRTQQEDSAVYLCASSPPPGLAHEQFFGPGTRLTVL.

The rearrangement links TRBV6-2 or TRBV6-3 to TRBJ1-2; 9 bases fit TRBD1. J was trimmed by 5 bases and V by 4 bases; bases with no gene match: 5. CDR3 length equals 14 residues. The germline gives CDR1 MNHEY, CDR2 SVGEGT. The CDR3 nucleotides are TGTGCCAGCAGTTGGACAGGGGTTCAGTATGGCTACACCTTC. Translating gives CASSWTGVQYGYTF.

The chain carries TRBV6-5 and TRBJ2-6, with D unresolved. The germline V gene has CDR1 MNHEY and CDR2 SVGAGI. V lost 4 bases and J 0 bases, leaving 7 bases between the germline ends. The CDR3 contains 15 residues. CDR3 in amino acids: CASSSYISGANVLTF. In DNA, the CDR3 is TGTGCCAGCAGTTCGTACATCTCTGGGGCCAACGTCCTGACTTTC.

V usage is TRBV3-1 (or the pseudogene TRBV3-2) and J usage is TRBJ1-6, with a possible D match to TRBD1 (6 bases). From germline, CDR1 is LGHDT and CDR2 YNNKEL (reference sequence). Deletions cut 3 bases from V and 5 bases from J, with 23 bases between. This CDR3 has 19 amino acids. The CDR3 DNA reads as TGTGCCAGCAGCCATGAACGGTTGGCCGGGACACGGAATAATTCACCCCTCCACTTT. This translates into CASSHERLAGTRNNSPLHF.

This chain uses TRBV6-6 with TRBJ1-2; 7 bases align to TRBD1. In germline, CDR1 is MNHNY, CDR2 SVGAGI (reference sequence). This CDR3 is built from 15 residues. Germline trimming cut 6 bases from V and 13 bases from J; bases unmatched to any gene: 20. In DNA form, the CDR3 reads TGTGCCAGCAGAGGGACAGTTGACGGGGGTCGCCGTTTCACCTTC. Translated: CASRGTVDGGRRFTF.

This clone came up once. The chain couples TRBV6-5 to TRBJ2-7, with 9 positions matching TRBD1. The V and J ends lost 8 bases and 2 bases, in that order; junction bases with no gene match: 10. The CDR3 totals 15 residues. Germline V gene sequence: CDR1 MNHEY, CDR2 SVGAGI. CDR3 sequence: CASASEGQGAYEQYF. CDR3 coding DNA: TGTGCCAGCGCGAGTGAGGGACAGGGTGCCTACGAGCAGTACTTC.